Presented here are 26 T cell receptor beta chains from one specimen sequenced in a study of blood T cell repertoires in COVID-19. Method: immunoSEQ multiplex PCR; TCRdb's copy keeps in-frame clones and lacks some. The top ten clones hold more than 3% of a sample with hundreds of thousands of clones, roughly 85% of them seen once. Input material: peripheral blood. The receptors were sampled from a woman between 18 and 30 years old with acute or convalescent COVID-19.

Points on this clone: Other DNA sequences in this sample translate to the same CDR3. The gene calls are TRBV4-1 and TRBJ2-5; TRBD2 matches at 8 bases. Germline V gives CDR1 MGHRA, CDR2 YSYEKL. The CDR3 extends over 14 amino acids. Trimming took 4 bases from V and 4 from J; bases not matched to a gene: 5. CDR3 sequence (DNA): TGCGCCAGCAGCCCCGGACTAGCCGGAGAGACCCAGTACTTC. Translated, it gives CASSPGLAGETQYF.

This chain connects TRBV5-1 to TRBJ2-1; 9 nucleotides line up with TRBD2. This CDR3 is 15 amino acids long. CDR1 is SGHRS and CDR2 is YFSETQ in the germline V gene. V shed 0 bases and J 4 bases; nucleotides not matched to a gene: 2. The CDR3 sequence: CASSLESGGYNEQFF. CDR3 sequence (DNA): TGCGCCAGCAGCTTGGAGAGCGGGGGGTACAATGAGCAGTTCTTC.

Only a few counts were recorded for this clone. V is TRBV10-1 and J is TRBJ2-7; D is unresolved. CDR3 length: 14 amino acids. Per germline, CDR1 WNHNN and CDR2 SYGVQD (reference sequence). V lost 4 bases to trimming and J lost 2 bases, with 12 bases between them. CDR3 DNA: TGCGCCAGCAGTGGTGTAGCTGCCCCCTACGAGCAGTACTTC. It codes for CASSGVAAPYEQYF.

V and J are TRBV23-1 and TRBJ1-2; 7 nucleotides match TRBD1. TRBV23-1 is classed as an ORF, of uncertain function. V shed 0 bases, J shed 4 bases, and the junction held 8 bases outside the gene matches. This CDR3 has 16 amino acids. In DNA form, the CDR3 reads TGCGCCAGCAGTCAATCACGGGGGACAGCCGTCTATGGCTACACCTTC. It translates to CASSQSRGTAVYGYTF.

This clone has a single count. This sequence joins TRBV10-2 and TRBJ2-7, with TRBD1 matching over 8 bases. This CDR3 has 14 amino acids. Germline CDR1 WSHSY, CDR2 SAAADI. J gave up 3 bases and V 2 bases, and 3 bases lay outside the gene matches. The CDR3 region has the DNA TGCGCCAGCAGTGAGGGCACAGGGGGCTACGAGCAGTACTTC. Its translation: CASSEGTGGYEQYF.

The chain recombines TRBV18 with TRBJ2-5; 9 bases map to TRBD2. Trimming removed 4 bases from V and 4 bases from J; junction bases left unmatched: 7. Germline values: CDR1 KGHSH, CDR2 LQKENI. The CDR3 runs 15 residues. CDR3 DNA sequence: TGTGCCAGCTCACTTAGCGGGAGTTTAGGAGAGACCCAGTACTTC. As protein: CASSLSGSLGETQYF.

J is TRBJ1-2 and V is TRBV4-2; no reliable D call. The CDR3 extends over 16 amino acids. CDR1 LGHNA and CDR2 YNFKEQ come from the germline V gene. V lost 0 bases, J lost 2 bases, and 13 bases lay in between. The CDR3 DNA follows: TGTGCCAGCAGCCAAGATTTCTGGCAGGTAAACTATGGCTACACCTTC. This translates into CASSQDFWQVNYGYTF.

The chain has TRBV11-2 and TRBJ1-4, with 7 bases matching TRBD1. Trimming removed 2 bases from V and 5 bases from J; junction bases left unmatched: 8. CDR1 SGHAT and CDR2 FQNNGV come from the germline V gene. There are 16 residues in the CDR3. The CDR3 nucleotides are TGTGCCAGCAGCTTATCCGGGACAGTAAAGAATGAAAAACTGTTTTTT. Amino acids: CASSLSGTVKNEKLFF.

The rearrangement links TRBV5-8 to TRBJ2-1; possible D gene TRBD1, 6 bases. The V and J ends lost 5 bases and 1 base respectively, with 13 bases between them. Germline assignment: CDR1 SGHTS and CDR2 YDEGEE. CDR3 length: 15 amino acids. CDR3 sequence: CASSSRTVSYNEQFF. The CDR3 DNA reads as TGTGCCAGCAGTTCCAGGACAGTTTCCTACAATGAGCAGTTCTTC.

This clone was found a few times. Distinct nucleotide sequences in the sample also encode this CDR3. The rearrangement uses TRBV29-1 and TRBJ1-1; D is perhaps TRBD1 (5 bases). Trimming removed 6 bases from V and 5 bases from J, with 13 bases in between. In germline, CDR1 is SQVTM, CDR2 ANQGSEA. The CDR3 runs 12 residues. This CDR3 reads CSVGTGGTEAFF. The DNA for the CDR3 is TGCAGCGTGGGGACGGGAGGGACTGAAGCTTTCTTT.

CDR3 protein: CASSVELDGTGGGGYTF. CDR3 DNA: TGTGCCAGCAGCGTAGAGCTTGATGGGACAGGGGGCGGCGGCTACACCTTC. V and J are TRBV9 and TRBJ1-2, with 12 bases matching TRBD1. The CDR3 is made up of 17 amino acids. Germline lookup yields CDR1 SGDLS and CDR2 YYNGEE. Unmatched junction bases numbered 11, after V lost 0 bases and J lost 8 bases.

The CDR3 sequence: CASSIKIGVETQYF. The CDR3 DNA is TGTGCCAGTAGTATTAAGATAGGGGTCGAGACCCAGTACTTC. This chain uses TRBV19 with TRBJ2-5, with TRBD1 as a possible D gene (5 bases). The CDR3 runs 14 residues. Germline CDR1 reads LNHDA; CDR2 reads SQIVND (reference sequence). V lost 3 bases and J 5 bases, leaving 13 bases between the germline ends. Filled out from reference TRBV19 and TRBJ2-5, the complete variable domain reads DGGITQSPKYLFRKEGQNVTLSCEQNLNHDAMYWYRQDPGQGLRLIYYSQIVNDFQKGDIAEGYSVSREKKESFPLTVTSAQKNPTAFYLCASSIKIGVETQYFGPGTRLLVL.

This sequence joins TRBV5-1 and TRBJ2-5; 10 bases fit TRBD2. The CDR3 loop spans 15 amino acids. J was trimmed by 2 bases and V by 5 bases; bases with no gene match: 6. Germline V gives CDR1 SGHRS, CDR2 YFSETQ. CDR3 in DNA: TGCGCCAGCAGTGGTAGCGGGAGGCCTCAAGAGACCCAGTACTTC. Protein: CASSGSGRPQETQYF.

V is TRBV4-1 and J is TRBJ1-3, with D perhaps matching TRBD1 (5 bases). This CDR3 spans 16 amino acids. Germline CDR1 reads MGHRA; CDR2 reads YSYEKL. Trimming removed 3 bases from V and 5 bases from J, with 17 bases in between. The CDR3 loop is CASSQEGYLFRNTIYF. DNA for the CDR3: TGCGCCAGCAGCCAGGAGGGGTATCTCTTTCGAAACACCATATATTTT.

The chain uses TRBV5-1 and TRBJ2-3; TRBD2 matches 8 bases. With V trimmed by 6 bases and J by 4 bases, 13 bases remained unmatched. The CDR3 is 16 residues long. Germline CDR1 reads SGHRS; CDR2 reads YFSETQ. DNA for the CDR3: TGCGCCAGCACTAGACGCACCGGGACTAGTCCAGATACGCAGTATTTT. Translating it yields CASTRRTGTSPDTQYF.

This chain connects TRBV5-1 to TRBJ1-6, with a tentative D call TRBD1 (5 bases). Germline-derived CDR1 and CDR2 are SGHRS and YFSETQ. CDR3 length: 15 residues. V dropped 4 bases and J dropped 8 bases, with 16 bases sitting between them. CDR3 in DNA: TGCGCCAGCAGCACCGCTGACAGTGATCATTCACCCCTCCACTTT. It is translated as CASSTADSDHSPLHF.

The CDR3 region is CASSYSDSSNTEAFF. In DNA form, the CDR3 reads TGTGCCAGCAGTTACTCTGACAGCTCGAACACTGAAGCTTTCTTT. The chain couples TRBV6-2 or TRBV6-3 to TRBJ1-1; possibly TRBD1 for D (5 bases). V dropped 0 bases and J dropped 1 base, with 9 bases sitting between them. Germline V gene sequence: CDR1 MNHEY, CDR2 SVGEGT. The CDR3 contains 15 residues.

The V call is TRBV19, the J call TRBJ1-2; tentative D call: TRBD1 (6 bases). This CDR3 is built from 17 residues. V was clipped by 1 base and J by 2 bases, with 17 bases between them. The germline CDR1 and CDR2 sequences are LNHDA and SQIVND (reference sequence). CDR3 residues: CASSIVFRPTGNYGYTF. CDR3 nucleotides: TGTGCCAGTAGTATAGTTTTTCGGCCTACAGGGAACTATGGCTACACCTTC.

In its sample, this clone was seen once. The J gene is TRBJ2-7, the V gene TRBV28, with 7 bases matching TRBD1. CDR3 length: 13 amino acids. With V trimmed by 3 bases and J by 2 bases, 1 base remained unmatched. CDR1 is MDHEN and CDR2 is SYDVKM in the germline V gene. CDR3 coding DNA: TGTGCCAGCAGTTTCCAGGGGGCCTACGAGCAGTACTTC. Amino acids: CASSFQGAYEQYF. The full variable domain, completed using reference TRBV28 and TRBJ2-7, is DVKVTQSSRYLVKRTGEKVFLECVQDMDHENMFWYRQDPGLGLRLIYFSYDVKMKEKGDIPEGYSVSREKKERFSLILESASTNQTSMYLCASSFQGAYEQYFGPGTRLTVT.

This chain joins TRBV7-9 and TRBJ1-2, with a tentative D call TRBD1 (6 bases). The CDR3 extends over 15 amino acids. The germline V gene has CDR1 SEHNR and CDR2 FQNEAQ (reference sequence). The ends were cut back, 6 bases at V and 6 bases at J, with 20 bases in the middle. The CDR3 DNA sequence: TGTGCCAGCAGTTCCGTGGGGGCAGATTTAGATGGCTACACCTTC. Translating gives CASSSVGADLDGYTF.

In this sample, this clone turned up once. The chain carries TRBV5-4 and TRBJ1-6; D ambiguous. Trimming pared 0 bases from V and 0 bases from J, leaving 4 bases between. The CDR3 is 15 residues long. From germline, CDR1 is SGHNT and CDR2 YYREEE (reference sequence). The DNA for the CDR3 is TGTGCCAGCAGCTTGGCTAGCTCCTATAATTCACCCCTCCACTTT. Translation: CASSLASSYNSPLHF.

This clone has just a few counts. The chain employs TRBV6-5 and TRBJ1-2; 7 nucleotides line up with TRBD1. The CDR3 totals 14 residues. Germline loops: CDR1 MNHEY, CDR2 SVGAGI. Germline trimming cut 3 bases from V and 3 bases from J; bases unmatched to any gene: 4. The CDR3 spells CASSYEGAYYGYTF. The CDR3 DNA reads TGTGCCAGCAGTTATGAGGGGGCCTACTATGGCTACACCTTC.

The chain is built from TRBV12-3 or TRBV12-4 and TRBJ2-5, with a tentative D call TRBD1 (6 bases). The CDR3 runs to 13 residues. The V and J ends lost 6 bases and 2 bases respectively, with 10 bases between them. CDR3 in amino acids: CASRATGQETQYF. The CDR3 DNA reads as TGTGCCAGCAGAGCCACAGGGCAAGAGACCCAGTACTTC.

The rearrangement links TRBV27 to TRBJ2-4; possibly TRBD2 for D (6 bases). V lost 3 bases to trimming and J lost 0 bases, with 9 bases between them. The CDR3 sequence is 15 residues long. Germline V CDR1 and CDR2: MNHEY, SMNVEV (reference sequence). The CDR3 region has the DNA TGTGCCAGCAGTTTGGCGGGACTAGCCAAAAACATTCAGTACTTC. Protein: CASSLAGLAKNIQYF.

This sequence joins TRBV11-2 and TRBJ2-7; 9 nucleotides line up with TRBD1. Looked up from germline, CDR1 is SGHAT and CDR2 is FQNNGV. Trimming removed 2 bases from V and 7 bases from J; junction bases left unmatched: 9. The CDR3 has 15 amino acids. Here the CDR3 DNA reads TGTGCCAGCAGCTTAATAGGACAGGGGAATGAGGAGCAGTACTTC. Translation gives CASSLIGQGNEEQYF.

The gene calls are TRBV5-5 and TRBJ1-4, with 7 bases matching TRBD1. After removal of 3 bases from V and 1 base from J, the junction contained 3 bases not matched to a gene. The V gene's germline CDR1 is SGHKS and CDR2 YYEKEE (reference sequence). This CDR3 spans 15 amino acids. In nucleotides, the CDR3 is TGTGCCAGCAGCTCACAGGGGAAAACTAATGAAAAACTGTTTTTT. It encodes CASSSQGKTNEKLFF. The variable domain in full, with the rest retrieved from reference TRBV5-5 and TRBJ1-4, is DAGVTQSPTHLIKTRGQQVTLRCSPISGHKSVSWYQQVLGQGPQFIFQYYEKEERGRGNFPDRFSARQFPNYSSELNVNALLLGDSALYLCASSSQGKTNEKLFFGSGTQLSVL.